This T cell receptor beta chain was profiled in a study of shared clonotypes between healthy human individuals. Points from the study as a whole: Sorted-subset sequencing, rarefaction showed, was incomplete despite large depth. Compared with clonotypes that all four donors shared, non-shared clonotypes had lower generation probabilities.

The CDR3 loop spans 15 amino acids. V shed 1 base and J shed 4 bases, with 14 bases lying between them. The germline gives CDR1 SQVTM, CDR2 ANQGSEA. Note on this clone: Its antigen is unidentified.

The repertoire was sequenced with immunoSEQ multiplex PCR; TCRdb's copy has only in-frame clones and lacks some. There are fewer than 1.8 million clones in the sample; approximately 98.5% occur only once, and roughly 0.36% lies in the top ten. The chain links TRBV29-1 to TRBJ2-1; no definite D call. This TCR was recovered from a man aged 30 to 39 in good health. Sequencing was performed on naive CD4+ T cells sorted from blood. Indicated subset: CD45RA+ positively selected. The CDR3 sequence is CSVEVWRTLYNEQFF. The CDR3 DNA reads as TGCAGCGTTGAAGTTTGGCGGACCTTATACAATGAGCAGTTCTTC.